This T cell receptor (beta chain) was retrieved from a study of T cell repertoires in cytomegalovirus infection. About the research overall: Public TCR beta signatures provided an indication of both CMV infection and a matching HLA type. Study results and caveats: Based on cumulative public TCR beta family frequency, carriers of CMV plus the relevant HLA were identified. CMV-specific TCR beta clonotypes restricted by HLA-C dominated the ex vivo response.

TCRdb reprocessed the reads with MiXCR, giving one entry per CDR3 protein. The sample has about 770,000 distinct CDR3 sequences; just under 30% are singletons. Germline V gene sequence: CDR1 MGHRA, CDR2 YSYEKL. V shed 0 bases and J 7 bases; nucleotides not matched to a gene: 8. This CDR3 has 16 residues. As regards this clonotype: The antigen remains unidentified.

This TCR came from a human donor in good health (CMV status not recorded). Some clones in this sample may be carry-over from other donors' samples. The source was cultured CD8+ T cells from PBMCs, collected from culture after CMV antigen stimulation. The chain joins TRBV4-1 to TRBJ2-1; 8 nucleotides match TRBD2. CDR3 in DNA: TGCGCCAGCAGCCAAGATCGAACGGGGGGGAAGAATGAGCAGTTCTTC. Amino acid sequence: CASSQDRTGGKNEQFF.